This T cell receptor (beta chain) emerged from a study of metastatic and nonmetastatic thyroid tumors. Turning to the study itself: Malignant and benign thyroid patients had repertoires compared in peripheral blood and tumor or nodule tissue.

Germline values: CDR1 GTSNPN, CDR2 SVGIG (reference sequence). This CDR3 spans 15 amino acids. Germline trimming cut 1 base from V and 7 bases from J; bases unmatched to any gene: 7. Not a single patient had been given any form of treatment at any point before undergoing thyroid surgery. Notes on the study in general: Malignant tumors reportedly showed significantly higher TCR beta diversity than benign nodules in both blood and tumor.

Authors' processing steps: Between-group CDR3 differences, defined by clinicopathological status, yielded a distant-metastasis classifier for papillary thyroid cancer. MiXCR re-clonotyped the PCR reads for TCRdb. TCRdb, not the original authors, processed these V and J calls. Here the sample spans just over 15,000 clones, roughly 21% being singletons. This clone is labeled large. What it recognizes is unknown. The chain couples TRBV30 to TRBJ1-6, with TRBD1 matching over 7 bases. The specimen sequenced was tumor tissue. This receptor was obtained from a female donor with papillary thyroid cancer or a benign thyroid nodule (not recorded which). Some clones in this sample may be carry-over from other donors' samples. The CDR3 protein is CAWSGTGVWNSPLHF. DNA of the CDR3: TGTGCCTGGAGTGGGACAGGTGTATGGAATTCACCCCTCCACTTT.